Given below is one T cell receptor (beta chain) in context. What it binds is unknown. This sample is part of a study of read filtering for tumor transcriptome and immune sequencing. Across the whole study: Roughly 8 patients were R-ISS I, around 15 were R-ISS II, about seven were R-ISS III.

This CDR3 is built from 15 residues. Looked up from germline, CDR1 is SGHRS and CDR2 is YFSETQ. Trimming removed 4 bases from V and 7 bases from J, with 18 bases in between. The study's findings and limits: In IR-seq, single-read clonotypes were roughly 82% of clonotypes but approximately 3.5% of reads.

The library was built from about 0.4 ug RNA with molecular barcoded adaptors for alpha/delta and beta/gamma chains. TCRdb redid the calling of the reads with MiXCR, one entry per CDR3 protein. The table lists several thousand distinct CDR3 sequences, over 20% of them singletons. The sequenced sample was a population of CD138-negative cells sorted from bone marrow. The receptor was isolated from a donor aged 40 or older with multiple myeloma. This sequence joins TRBV5-1 and TRBJ2-1; weak D call: TRBD2 (7 bases). CDR3 bases: TGCGCCAGCAGCCTGACGGGGGAGGGGGGGAATGAGCAGTTCTTC. Amino acids: CASSLTGEGGNEQFF.